Following are 29 T cell receptor beta chains from one sample sequenced in a study of technical replicates of blood from a few donors. The protocol was immunoSEQ multiplex PCR, while the TCRdb copy is restricted to in-frame clones and leaves out a portion. The sample has some 14,000 clones, approximately 88% seen once. The source material was PBMCs. Receptors were obtained from a human donor in good health.

The chain joins TRBV7-9 to TRBJ2-7; 7 bases agree with TRBD2. Germline trimming cut 5 bases from V and 6 bases from J; bases unmatched to any gene: 10. The CDR3 runs 14 residues. Germline CDR1 and CDR2: SEHNR and FQNEAQ (reference sequence). The CDR3 spells CASSPGLLLSEQYF. The CDR3, as DNA: TGTGCCAGCAGCCCGGGACTATTATTAAGCGAGCAGTACTTC.

The CDR3 region has the DNA TGTGCCAGCAGTCTACAGGGTTTGCAGACCCAGTACTTC. Its translation: CASSLQGLQTQYF. The J gene is TRBJ2-5, the V gene TRBV27, with a possible D match to TRBD1 (6 bases). The CDR3 runs 13 residues. CDR1 MNHEY and CDR2 SMNVEV come from the germline V gene (reference sequence). V dropped 5 bases and J dropped 6 bases, with 13 bases sitting between them.

CDR3 region: CASRGIGYEQYF. The CDR3 region has the DNA TGTGCCAGCCGCGGGATCGGGTACGAGCAGTACTTC. The chain combines TRBV27 with TRBJ2-7, with TRBD2 as a possible D gene (6 bases). V shed 8 bases and J shed 4 bases, with 12 bases lying between them. CDR3 size: 12 residues. Germline V gene data show CDR1 as MNHEY and CDR2 as SMNVEV (reference sequence).

This clone was found once. V usage is TRBV20-1 and J usage is TRBJ1-4; D not certain. Trimming stripped 5 bases from V and 6 bases from J, with 7 bases between. This CDR3 has 11 amino acids. CDR1 DFQATT and CDR2 SNEGSKA come from the germline V gene (reference sequence). For the CDR3, the DNA is TGCAGTGCTCGACTTGATGAAAAACTGTTTTTT. This translates into CSARLDEKLFF.

This chain joins TRBV19 and TRBJ2-1; a possible D gene is TRBD1 (5 bases). CDR3 size: 15 residues. Germline-derived CDR1 and CDR2 are LNHDA and SQIVND (reference sequence). Between the trimmed V and J ends, which lost 8 bases and 6 bases, there was a span of 20 bases. The CDR3 nucleotides are TGTGCCAGTGGGGCAAATAGCTATTCGCTCAATGAGCAGTTCTTC. It specifies CASGANSYSLNEQFF.

The chain carries TRBV6-5 and TRBJ1-3; D is undetermined. Looked up from germline, CDR1 is MNHEY and CDR2 is SVGAGI. The CDR3 contains 12 residues. The ends were cut back, 6 bases at V and 4 bases at J, with 7 bases in the middle. As DNA, the CDR3 is TGTGCCAGCAGGTCCACAGGAAACACCATATATTTT. Translating it yields CASRSTGNTIYF.

The CDR3 loop is CASTSFGQGASYEQYF. Here the CDR3 DNA reads TGTGCCAGCACTTCATTCGGTCAGGGGGCGTCCTACGAGCAGTACTTC. The chain recombines TRBV27 with TRBJ2-7, with 8 bases aligning to TRBD1. After removal of 7 bases from V and 1 base from J, the junction contained 12 bases not matched to a gene. CDR1 MNHEY and CDR2 SMNVEV come from the germline V gene (reference sequence). The CDR3 runs 16 residues.

The gene calls are TRBV6-4 and TRBJ2-5; the match to TRBD2 covers 9 bases. After removal of 3 bases from V and 2 bases from J, the junction contained 4 bases not matched to a gene. The germline CDR1 and CDR2 sequences are MRHNA and SNTAGT. The CDR3 has 15 amino acids. The CDR3 bases are TGTGCCAGCAGTGAACTAGCGGGTAAACAAGAGACCCAGTACTTC. It encodes CASSELAGKQETQYF.

This sequence joins TRBV5-1 and TRBJ2-1; D unclear. The CDR3 consists of 18 residues. The germline V gene has CDR1 SGHRS and CDR2 YFSETQ. V was shortened by 4 bases and J by 0 bases, with 20 bases between the two germline ends. The CDR3 here is CASSAVPPSTSSYNEQFF. CDR3 coding DNA: TGCGCCAGCAGCGCGGTCCCCCCTTCGACGAGCTCCTACAATGAGCAGTTCTTC.

The rearrangement links TRBV6-1 to TRBJ2-3; TRBD2 agrees at 12 bases. Germline-derived CDR1 and CDR2 are MNHNS and SASEGT. The CDR3 is 15 amino acids. V shed 6 bases, J shed 4 bases, and the junction held 5 bases outside the gene matches. The DNA of the CDR3 is TGTGCCAGCAGCTTACTAGCGGGAGGCGCAGATACGCAGTATTTT. Translated, it gives CASSLLAGGADTQYF.

In nucleotides, the CDR3 is TGTGCCTGTGCGGGCCTGGCGGGAAACACTGAAGCTTTCTTT. This sequence encodes CACAGLAGNTEAFF. J is TRBJ1-1 and V is TRBV30; D is unresolved. V was trimmed by 6 bases and J by 2 bases, leaving 16 bases between them. This CDR3 is built from 14 residues. The germline V gene encodes CDR1 GTSNPN and CDR2 SVGIG (reference sequence).

V usage is TRBV19 and J usage is TRBJ2-3, with TRBD1 matching 7 bases. With 5 bases clipped from V and 2 bases from J, the junction kept 4 bases outside the gene matches. This CDR3 comprises 14 residues. CDR1 and CDR2 from the germline V gene are LNHDA and SQIVND (reference sequence). The DNA of the CDR3 is TGTGCCAGTAGTGGGGGACAGTACACAGATACGCAGTATTTT. It encodes CASSGGQYTDTQYF.

The J gene is TRBJ1-2, the V gene TRBV7-9; D may be TRBD1 (5 bases). V dropped 6 bases and J dropped 5 bases, with 10 bases sitting between them. The germline CDR1 and CDR2 sequences are SEHNR and FQNEAQ (reference sequence). The CDR3 extends over 12 amino acids. CDR3 sequence (DNA): TGTGCCAGCAGATGGGGGGGATATGGCTACACCTTC. This translates into CASRWGGYGYTF.

This clone appeared a few times. This chain links TRBV29-1 with TRBJ1-1, with D possibly being TRBD1 (6 bases). Trimming pared 7 bases from V and 9 bases from J, leaving 30 bases between. Per the germline V gene, CDR1 is SQVTM and CDR2 is ANQGSEA. The CDR3 consists of 16 residues. The CDR3: CSADGEGGAGREQAFF. CDR3 in DNA: TGCAGCGCCGACGGGGAGGGGGGCGCAGGGAGAGAACAAGCTTTCTTT.

The rearrangement joins TRBV27 to TRBJ2-7, with D hard to call. Germline V gene sequence: CDR1 MNHEY, CDR2 SMNVEV (reference sequence). This CDR3 spans 12 amino acids. V lost 2 bases to trimming and J lost 3 bases, with 5 bases between them. The CDR3 DNA sequence: TGTGCCAGCAGTTTAATCGGCTACGAGCAGTACTTC. This translates into CASSLIGYEQYF.

J is TRBJ1-2 and V is TRBV5-1; D is unclear. Germline V gene lookup returns CDR1 SGHRS and CDR2 YFSETQ. CDR3 length equals 14 residues. Trimming removed 0 bases from V and 6 bases from J, with 12 bases in between. For the CDR3, the DNA is TGCGCCAGCAGCTTGGTCTCCACACGTGATGGCTACACCTTC. This encodes CASSLVSTRDGYTF.

This chain links TRBV25-1 with TRBJ2-3; perhaps TRBD1 as D (5 bases). In germline, CDR1 is MGHDK, CDR2 SYGVNS. Deletions cut 1 base from V and 0 bases from J, with 11 bases between. The CDR3 loop spans 16 amino acids. CDR3 protein: CASSESQDLSTDTQYF. CDR3 nucleotides: TGTGCCAGCAGTGAATCACAGGACCTTAGCACAGATACGCAGTATTTT. Drawing the rest from reference TRBV25-1 and TRBJ2-3, the complete variable domain is EADIYQTPRYLVIGTGKKITLECSQTMGHDKMYWYQQDPGMELHLIHYSYGVNSTEKGDLSSESTVSRIRTEHFPLTLESARPSHTSQYLCASSESQDLSTDTQYFGPGTRLTVL.

CDR3 nucleotide sequence: TGTGCCAGCAGCTTGTGGCTAGCGGGAGGTTTAAGAGAGACCCAGTACTTC. Its protein is CASSLWLAGGLRETQYF. The rearrangement uses TRBV5-4 and TRBJ2-5; 11 nucleotides match TRBD2. The J segment lost 4 bases and the V segment lost 1 base, leaving 9 bases of the junction unmatched. CDR3 length: 17 amino acids. The germline gives CDR1 SGHNT, CDR2 YYREEE (reference sequence).

The chain combines TRBV6-1 with TRBJ1-1; no reliable D call. The CDR3 contains 13 residues. Per the germline V gene, CDR1 is MNHNS and CDR2 is SASEGT. V was clipped by 7 bases and J by 2 bases, with 11 bases between them. CDR3 loop: CASTITGNTEAFF. The CDR3 bases are TGTGCCAGCACCATTACGGGAAACACTGAAGCTTTCTTT.

This chain links TRBV28 with TRBJ1-3; D is uncertain. V lost 2 bases and J lost 2, with 4 bases in between. The CDR3 has 13 amino acids. Germline loops: CDR1 MDHEN, CDR2 SYDVKM. The DNA of the CDR3 is TGTGCCAGCAGTTTAGTCACTGGAAACACCATATATTTT. This encodes CASSLVTGNTIYF.

This clone came up once. The chain couples TRBV9 to TRBJ2-1, with D tentatively TRBD1 (6 bases). Germline CDR1 and CDR2: SGDLS and YYNGEE. Trimming cost V 3 bases and J 3 bases, with 13 bases left between them. The CDR3 is 15 amino acids. CDR3 amino acids: CASSAGDTGYNEQFF. The DNA of the CDR3 is TGTGCCAGCAGCGCAGGGGACACGGGCTACAATGAGCAGTTCTTC. Variable domain in full (rest from reference TRBV9 and TRBJ2-1): DSGVTQTPKHLITATGQRVTLRCSPRSGDLSVYWYQQSLDQGLQFLIQYYNGEERAKGNILERFSAQQFPDLHSELNLSSLELGDSALYFCASSAGDTGYNEQFFGPGTRLTVL.

The chain links TRBV27 to TRBJ2-7, with 9 positions matching TRBD1. Germline V gene sequence: CDR1 MNHEY, CDR2 SMNVEV (reference sequence). V lost 5 bases and J lost 6; bases outside the gene matches: 8. CDR3 length equals 14 residues. DNA for the CDR3: TGTGCCAGCAGTGCGCCGGGACAGGGTGGCGAGCAGTACTTC. Translation: CASSAPGQGGEQYF.

The chain is built from TRBV7-8 and TRBJ2-7, with 12 bases lining up with TRBD2. CDR1 is SGHVS, CDR2 FQNEAQ, per germline. CDR3 length: 15 residues. Trimming took 6 bases from V and 7 from J; bases not matched to a gene: 10. This CDR3 is CASRKGLAGLGEQYF. CDR3 nucleotides: TGTGCCAGCAGAAAAGGACTAGCGGGACTGGGTGAGCAGTACTTC.

The chain links TRBV15 to TRBJ2-1; tentative D call: TRBD2 (5 bases). Germline lookup yields CDR1 LNHNV and CDR2 YYDKDF (reference sequence). This CDR3 is built from 18 residues. V was clipped by 0 bases and J by 0 bases, with 15 bases between them. The CDR3 DNA is TGTGCCACCAGCAGAGAGGGGAGAGGCAGGAGCTCCTACAATGAGCAGTTCTTC. Translating gives CATSREGRGRSSYNEQFF.

The V and J genes are TRBV5-1 and TRBJ2-7; possible D gene TRBD1, 5 bases. CDR1 SGHRS and CDR2 YFSETQ come from the germline V gene. V lost 4 bases and J 4 bases, leaving 15 bases between the germline ends. CDR3 length: 14 residues. The CDR3, as DNA: TGCGCCAGCAGCCTGCAGGGTGCGTCGTACGAGCAGTACTTC. Protein product: CASSLQGASYEQYF. Drawing the rest from reference TRBV5-1 and TRBJ2-7, the complete variable domain is KAGVTQTPRYLIKTRGQQVTLSCSPISGHRSVSWYQQTPGQGLQFLFEYFSETQRNKGNFPGRFSGRQFSNSRSEMNVSTLELGDSALYLCASSLQGASYEQYFGPGTRLTVT.

The chain combines TRBV11-3 with TRBJ2-1, with TRBD2 matching over 10 bases. V was pared by 1 base and J by 6 bases, with 6 bases of the junction left unmatched. Germline V gene sequence: CDR1 SGHNT, CDR2 YENEEA. This CDR3 is built from 16 residues. CDR3 DNA: TGTGCCAGCAGCTTAGGGACTAGCGGTATATTCAATGAGCAGTTCTTC. Protein product: CASSLGTSGIFNEQFF.

The V and J genes are TRBV9 and TRBJ2-1; 11 nucleotides align to TRBD2. This CDR3 has 15 amino acids. Trimming removed 6 bases from V and 9 bases from J; junction bases left unmatched: 11. CDR1 and CDR2 (germline): SGDLS, YYNGEE. DNA for the CDR3: TGTGCCAGCACCACTAGCGGGAGAATTAACGGTGAGCAGTTCTTC. As protein: CASTTSGRINGEQFF.

V is TRBV9 and J is TRBJ1-5; the D gene is possibly TRBD1 (5 bases). This CDR3 region has 14 residues. Germline assignment: CDR1 SGDLS and CDR2 YYNGEE. V dropped 3 bases and J dropped 7 bases, with 14 bases sitting between them. CDR3 region: CASSAGGGWQPQHF. In nucleotides, the CDR3 is TGTGCCAGCAGCGCTGGGGGGGGTTGGCAGCCCCAGCATTTT. The variable domain in full, with the rest retrieved from reference TRBV9 and TRBJ1-5, is DSGVTQTPKHLITATGQRVTLRCSPRSGDLSVYWYQQSLDQGLQFLIQYYNGEERAKGNILERFSAQQFPDLHSELNLSSLELGDSALYFCASSAGGGWQPQHFGDGTRLSIL.

V gene TRBV5-1 combines with J gene TRBJ2-7; tentatively, D is TRBD1 (6 bases). The CDR3 loop spans 16 amino acids. Trimming shortened V by 1 base and J by 5 bases, and 19 bases separated the two germline ends. CDR1 SGHRS and CDR2 YFSETQ come from the germline V gene. CDR3 DNA: TGCGCCAGCAGCTTGCCAGGTCCAGGGGATTTAGACGAGCAGTACTTC. Translating it yields CASSLPGPGDLDEQYF.